Shown below are 19 T cell receptor beta chains from a single sample sequenced in a study of T cells in Graves' hyperthyroidism and ophthalmopathy. Using RNA transcripts as the source, TCR beta CDR3 regions were amplified. An initial round of RT-PCR targeting the TCR CDR3 relied on the HTBI primer set. One entry per CDR3 protein, called by TCRdb with MiXCR from the multiplex PCR reads. The sample has 660,000 or so distinct CDR3 sequences; less than 25% are singletons. Material: blood. These receptors all come from a man in his thirties or forties with Graves' ophthalmopathy.

This clonotype was seen ten or more times. The V call is TRBV28, the J call TRBJ2-1; D gene ambiguous. This CDR3 is 14 amino acids long. V lost 5 bases and J 6 bases, leaving 14 bases between the germline ends. Germline CDR1 and CDR2: MDHEN and SYDVKM. Here the CDR3 DNA reads TGTGCCAGCAGTCCCGACTGGGCTACCAATGAGCAGTTCTTC. Translation: CASSPDWATNEQFF.

This clonotype has at least ten counts. The rearrangement joins TRBV27 to TRBJ2-1, with 10 bases lining up with TRBD2. CDR3 size: 16 residues. V lost 1 base, J lost 4 bases, and 4 bases stayed unmatched. Germline assignment: CDR1 MNHEY and CDR2 SMNVEV (reference sequence). DNA for the CDR3: TGTGCCAGCAGTTTATACGCTAGCGGGAGTTACAATGAGCAGTTCTTC. This codes for CASSLYASGSYNEQFF.

This clonotype was seen only a few times. J is TRBJ2-4 and V is TRBV29-1; the D gene is possibly TRBD2 (6 bases). Trimming pared 6 bases from V and 2 bases from J, leaving 11 bases between. There are 13 residues in the CDR3. Germline CDR1 SQVTM, CDR2 ANQGSEA. CDR3 loop: CSVGAGSKNIQYF. The CDR3 DNA reads TGCAGCGTAGGCGCGGGGTCCAAAAACATTCAGTACTTC.

The V call is TRBV19, the J call TRBJ2-1; D not resolved. Germline lookup yields CDR1 LNHDA and CDR2 SQIVND (reference sequence). CDR3 length equals 13 residues. Trimming removed 4 bases at V and 8 bases at J, with 12 bases between. The CDR3 region has the DNA TGTGCCAGTAGTACAGGATTATCCCATGAGCAGTTCTTC. Its protein product is CASSTGLSHEQFF.

Turning to this clonotype: A much more abundant neighbour one base away suggests this may be a read error. The V and J genes are TRBV11-2 and TRBJ2-1; D remains unclear. The V gene's germline CDR1 is SGHAT and CDR2 FQNNGV. The CDR3 is made up of 13 amino acids. The CDR3 coding sequence is TGTGCCAACAGCTTCACCCATGACAATGAGCAGTTCTTC. Its protein is CANSFTHDNEQFF.

This clonotype occurred many times. The rearrangement joins TRBV27 to TRBJ1-5; D is perhaps TRBD1 (5 bases). Germline assignment: CDR1 MNHEY and CDR2 SMNVEV (reference sequence). The CDR3 length is 17 residues. Trimming took off 2 bases at V and 0 bases at J, with 14 bases between the two ends. CDR3 sequence (DNA): TGTGCCAGCAGTTTAGGGAGGGGTGGAACTAGCAATCAGCCCCAGCATTTT. Its protein product is CASSLGRGGTSNQPQHF.

This clonotype was counted between two and nine times. This chain connects TRBV7-2 to TRBJ1-2; D remains unclear. This CDR3 is 11 amino acids long. Germline CDR1 reads SGHTA; CDR2 reads FQGNSA. The CDR3 region has the DNA TGTGCTACTTTCTTAAACTATGGCTACACCTTC. Amino acid sequence: CATFLNYGYTF.

The V gene is TRBV6-5, the J gene TRBJ2-1; D may be TRBD1 or TRBD2 (5 bases each). In germline, CDR1 is MNHEY, CDR2 SVGAGI. This CDR3 is built from 20 residues. The germline V and J ends were trimmed by 0 bases and 6 bases, with 27 bases remaining between them. The CDR3 is CASSYSRMGDWGTESNEQFF. Here the CDR3 DNA reads TGTGCCAGCAGTTACTCGAGAATGGGAGACTGGGGGACGGAGAGCAATGAGCAGTTCTTC.

The chain is built from TRBV6-1 and TRBJ2-2; TRBD2 might be the D (5 bases). V gave up 4 bases and J gave up 3 bases, with 9 bases separating them. The CDR3 is 14 amino acids. Germline loops: CDR1 MNHNS, CDR2 SASEGT. CDR3 residues: CASSASGYTGELFF. The DNA for the CDR3 is TGTGCCAGCAGTGCTTCGGGGTACACCGGGGAGCTGTTTTTT.

This rearrangement joins TRBV18 to TRBJ2-1; TRBD2 matches at 7 bases. V lost 3 bases and J lost 15; bases outside the gene matches: 20. CDR1 is KGHSH and CDR2 is LQKENI in the germline V gene. The CDR3 has 16 residues. In DNA form, the CDR3 reads TGTGCCAGCTCACCGTCGACTAGCTTAAGTCGTCGAATGACGTTCTTC. Protein product: CASSPSTSLSRRMTFF.

This clonotype was seen a few times. The chain links TRBV28 to TRBJ2-1; no reliable D call. The CDR3 has 14 amino acids. Trimming left V 5 bases short and J 12 bases short, with 20 bases between. From germline, CDR1 is MDHEN and CDR2 SYDVKM. CDR3 coding DNA: TGTGCCAGCAGTCCTATGCAGTACAATAGAGGGCAGTTCTTC. It is translated as CASSPMQYNRGQFF.

V usage is TRBV3-1 and J usage is TRBJ2-5, with D possibly being TRBD2 (5 bases). Per germline, CDR1 LGHDT and CDR2 YNNKEL (reference sequence). Trimming left V 1 base short and J 3 bases short, with 12 bases between. The CDR3 runs 15 residues. CDR3 protein: CASSQGLVREETQYF. CDR3 DNA: TGTGCCAGCAGCCAAGGGCTAGTGAGGGAAGAGACCCAGTACTTC.

This clonotype was recorded many times. The chain links TRBV3-1 to TRBJ2-3; TRBD2 aligns across 10 bases. Germline lookup yields CDR1 LGHDT and CDR2 YNNKEL (reference sequence). V lost 1 base, J lost 1 base, and 2 bases stayed unmatched. There are 16 residues in the CDR3. The CDR3 here is CASSQAGLAGTDTQYF. The CDR3 coding sequence is TGTGCCAGCAGCCAAGCTGGACTAGCGGGCACAGATACGCAGTATTTT.

This clonotype was observed a handful of times. V usage is TRBV2 and J usage is TRBJ2-5, with TRBD1 identical over 7 bases. CDR1 and CDR2 from the germline V gene are SNHLY and FYNNEI. Trimming at V came to 6 bases and at J to 4 bases, leaving 11 bases not matched to a gene. The CDR3 contains 15 residues. The CDR3 sequence: CASRGTRGQGETQYF. The CDR3 DNA is TGTGCCAGCAGGGGCACTAGGGGGCAGGGAGAGACCCAGTACTTC.

This clonotype was recorded once. The V gene is TRBV10-2, the J gene TRBJ2-7; 8 bases line up with TRBD1. This CDR3 region has 14 residues. CDR1 and CDR2 (germline): WSHSY, SAAADI. V dropped 2 bases and J dropped 6; count of bases not matched to a gene: 6. CDR3 DNA: TGCGCCAGCAGTGAGGGACAGGGAGGTGTCGAGCAGTACTTC. It yields the protein CASSEGQGGVEQYF.

This clonotype was detected ten times or more. The gene calls are TRBV4-2 and TRBJ2-3; 7 positions match TRBD1. This CDR3 region has 15 residues. The germline CDR1 and CDR2 sequences are LGHNA and YNFKEQ. The ends lost 4 bases at V and 0 bases at J; junction bases unmatched: 4. The CDR3 bases are TGTGCCAGCAGCCCTGGACAGGCAAGCACAGATACGCAGTATTTT. Its protein product is CASSPGQASTDTQYF.

This sequence joins TRBV29-1 and TRBJ1-1, with TRBD1 as a possible D gene (6 bases). Trimming left V 7 bases short and J 0 bases short, with 12 bases between. Germline V gives CDR1 SQVTM, CDR2 ANQGSEA. This CDR3 has 13 amino acids. CDR3 sequence reads: CSAMGQLNTEAFF. Here the CDR3 DNA reads TGCAGCGCCATGGGACAACTGAACACTGAAGCTTTCTTT.

V usage is TRBV28 and J usage is TRBJ1-5, with 7 positions matching TRBD1. The CDR3 runs to 19 residues. Germline V CDR1 and CDR2: MDHEN, SYDVKM. V shed 5 bases, J shed 0 bases, and the junction held 16 bases outside the gene matches. Here the CDR3 DNA reads TGTGCCAGCAGTGCTTGGGGACAGACTACATTGTATAGCAATCAGCCCCAGCATTTT. It translates to CASSAWGQTTLYSNQPQHF.

There are many counts of this clonotype. The rearrangement uses TRBV3-1 and TRBJ2-5; 10 nucleotides match TRBD1. CDR1 and CDR2 (germline): LGHDT, YNNKEL (reference sequence). The CDR3 loop spans 15 amino acids. The junction had 3 bases not matched to a gene; V was cut back by 3 bases and J by 2 bases. CDR3 sequence: CASSHRTGGQETQYF. DNA of the CDR3: TGTGCCAGCAGCCACCGGACAGGGGGTCAAGAGACCCAGTACTTC.